Listed here is a single T cell receptor beta chain. Its antigen is still unknown. This entry comes from a study of PD-1 blockade in mismatch repair-deficient tumors. CDR1 and CDR2 (germline): SGHNT, YYREEE (reference sequence). CDR3 size: 13 residues. V was cut by 5 bases and J by 5 bases, with 13 bases left in between. Clones were sequenced by immunoSEQ multiplex PCR, and TCRdb holds only the in-frame ones, with some missing. The repertoire includes 30,000 to 45,000 clones, approximately 88% of them detected once, and 1.1% sits in the top ten. Mismatch repair deficiency was confirmed in all patients, by PCR or immunohistochemistry. TCRs were sequenced from three patients responding to pembrolizumab. Study-level points and caveats: Tumor-resident clones, often undetectable pretreatment in blood, expanded then contracted after pembrolizumab.

This TCR came from an adult with mismatch repair-deficient cancer. The sequenced sample was PBMCs, obtained roughly nine months after starting pembrolizumab. V is TRBV5-4 and J is TRBJ2-5; no clear D. The chain's CDR3 is CASSIRSSETQYF. In DNA, the CDR3 is TGTGCCAGCAGTATCAGAAGTTCCGAGACCCAGTACTTC.